The T cell receptor beta chain described here comes from a study of OX40 agonist ivuxolimab in advanced cancers. V lost 0 bases to trimming and J lost 1 base, with 9 bases between them. Per the germline V gene, CDR1 is SGHAT and CDR2 is FQNNGV. This CDR3 region has 15 residues. Generated by immunoSEQ multiplex PCR, the TCRdb table keeps only in-frame clones and is missing some. The data show about 73,000 clones, around four fifths seen once. V usage is TRBV11-2 and J usage is TRBJ1-1; D uncertain. The sequences come from CD4+ or CD8+ T cells sorted from blood, collected in a trial of the OX40 agonist ivuxolimab. The receptor was derived from an adult with an advanced solid tumor such as melanoma, head and neck, liver or kidney cancer. The CDR3 is CASSLEVAANTEAFF. CDR3 bases: TGTGCCAGCAGCTTAGAAGTTGCCGCGAACACTGAAGCTTTCTTT.